This T cell receptor (beta chain) was sequenced for a study of shared clonotypes between healthy human individuals. Study details: Those who served as donors were two women and three men between the ages of 18 and 49.

A split of CD4+ cells into CD45RA+ naive and CD45RA-negative memory subsets was performed. V lost 1 base and J lost 6, with 11 bases in between. The CDR3 runs 15 residues. Germline CDR1 and CDR2: SGDLS and YYNGEE. Assay used: immunoSEQ multiplex PCR; TCRdb lists only in-frame clones, some missing. This table holds around 2,000,000 clones, approximately 95% found once. The chain uses TRBV9 and TRBJ1-6, with no clear D. The sequenced material came from naive CD4+ T cells sorted from blood. Noted subset: CD45RA+ positively selected. The TCR was taken from a man younger than 30 in good health. The CDR3 bases are TGTGCCAGCAGCGTATCGACAAGAACTAATTCACCCCTCCACTTT. Amino acids: CASSVSTRTNSPLHF.